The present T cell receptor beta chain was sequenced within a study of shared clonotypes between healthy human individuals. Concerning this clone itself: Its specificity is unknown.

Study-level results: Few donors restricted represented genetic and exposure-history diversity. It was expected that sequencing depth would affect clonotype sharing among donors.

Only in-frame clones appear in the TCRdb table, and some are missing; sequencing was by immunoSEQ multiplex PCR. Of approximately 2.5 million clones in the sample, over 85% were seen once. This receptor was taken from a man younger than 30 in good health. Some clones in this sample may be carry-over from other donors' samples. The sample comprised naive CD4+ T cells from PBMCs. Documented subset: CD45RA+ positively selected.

The CDR3 is CASSLVPYNEQFF. Written as DNA, the CDR3 is TGTGCCAGCAGCTTAGTCCCCTACAATGAGCAGTTCTTC. This chain links TRBV7-7 with TRBJ2-1, with D uncertain. Trimming stripped 1 base from V and 2 bases from J, with 3 bases between. The CDR3 sequence is 13 residues long. Germline CDR1 SSHAT, CDR2 FNYEAQ (reference sequence). Together with reference TRBV7-7 and TRBJ2-1, the CDR3 gives the full variable domain: GAGVSQSPRYKVTKRGQDVTLRCDPISSHATLYWYQQALGQGPEFLTYFNYEAQPDKSGLPSDRFSAERPEGSISTLTIQRTEQRDSAMYRCASSLVPYNEQFFGPGTRLTVL.